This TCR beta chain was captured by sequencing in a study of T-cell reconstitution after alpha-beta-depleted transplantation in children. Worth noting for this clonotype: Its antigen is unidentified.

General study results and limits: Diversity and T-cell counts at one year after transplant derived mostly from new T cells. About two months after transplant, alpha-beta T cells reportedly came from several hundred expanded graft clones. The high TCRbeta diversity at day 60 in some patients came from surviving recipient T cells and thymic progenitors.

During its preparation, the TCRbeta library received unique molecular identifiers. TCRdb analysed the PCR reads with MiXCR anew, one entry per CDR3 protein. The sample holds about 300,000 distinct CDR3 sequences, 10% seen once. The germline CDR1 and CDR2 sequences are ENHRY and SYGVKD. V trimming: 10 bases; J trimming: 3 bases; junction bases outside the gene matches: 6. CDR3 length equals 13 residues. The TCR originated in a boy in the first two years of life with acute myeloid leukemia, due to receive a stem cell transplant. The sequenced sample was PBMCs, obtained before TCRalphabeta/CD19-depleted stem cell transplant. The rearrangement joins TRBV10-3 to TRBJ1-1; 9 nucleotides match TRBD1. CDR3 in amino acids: CATQGAKDTEAFF. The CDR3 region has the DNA TGTGCCACACAGGGGGCGAAGGACACTGAAGCTTTCTTT.